This T cell receptor beta chain was retrieved from a study of blood T cell repertoires in COVID-19. About the study: Sites across the United States, Italy and Spain contributed samples from acute and convalescent COVID-19. PBMCs, B-cell-depleted T cells, or T cells provided the cDNA or gDNA that made up the material.

The Seattle site enrolled patients during active infection and followed them longitudinally. Germline V gene lookup returns CDR1 LNHDA and CDR2 SQIVND (reference sequence). This CDR3 comprises 15 residues. V was clipped by 3 bases and J by 4 bases, with 13 bases between them. This clone was recorded a few times. In the source study's methods: Reference gene primer amplification gave nucleated cell count estimates. Generated by immunoSEQ multiplex PCR, the TCRdb table keeps only in-frame clones and is missing some. That table furnishes V, J and clone size, whereas the DNA furnished D and trimming. The sample has 300,000 to 400,000 clones; around 86% are singletons.

This chain connects TRBV19 to TRBJ1-5, with a weak D call TRBD1 (6 bases). The sample was peripheral blood. The receptor was isolated from a woman aged 45-65 years with COVID-19, enrolled during active disease. CDR3 sequence: CASSIVRGGNQPQHF. CDR3 bases: TGTGCCAGTAGTATCGTCAGGGGTGGTAATCAGCCCCAGCATTTT.